This T cell receptor beta chain was documented in a study of T cell changes during pregnancy in multiple sclerosis. The CDR3 spans 15 residues. Germline V gives CDR1 GTSNPN, CDR2 SVGIG (reference sequence). V lost 3 bases and J lost 5, with 19 bases in between. The data were produced by immunoSEQ multiplex PCR, yet TCRdb's version contains in-frame clones alone and is incomplete. The sample consists of around 100,000 clones, about 93% of them appearing once. The V gene is TRBV30, the J gene TRBJ1-2, with unresolved D. Sequenced here: peripheral blood, sampled in the third trimester of pregnancy. This clonotype was sampled from a female donor with multiple sclerosis, enrolled in a pregnancy study. This CDR3 is CAWRETTILSYGYTF. The DNA of the CDR3 is TGTGCCTGGAGAGAAACGACTATCCTGAGTTATGGCTACACCTTC.